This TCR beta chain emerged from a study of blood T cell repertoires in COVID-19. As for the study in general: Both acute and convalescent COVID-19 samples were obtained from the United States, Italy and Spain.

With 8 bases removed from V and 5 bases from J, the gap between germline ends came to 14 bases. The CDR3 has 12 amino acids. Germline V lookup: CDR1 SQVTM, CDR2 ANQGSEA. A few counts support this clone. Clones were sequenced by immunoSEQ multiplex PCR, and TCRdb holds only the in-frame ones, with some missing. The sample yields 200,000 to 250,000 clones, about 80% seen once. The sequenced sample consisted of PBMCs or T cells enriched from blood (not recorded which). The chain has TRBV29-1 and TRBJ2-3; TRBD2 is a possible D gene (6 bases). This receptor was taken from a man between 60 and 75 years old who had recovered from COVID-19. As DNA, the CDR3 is TGCAGCCTCTGGGCCGGGGGAGATACGCAGTATTTT. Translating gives CSLWAGGDTQYF.